This T cell receptor (beta chain) was retrieved from a study of T-cell memory formation after mild COVID-19. For the study at large: Largely, TCR clusters stayed within a single donor. Regarding the study as a whole: The study detected some responding clones in pre-infection memory, suggesting cross-reactive memory joined.

V was shortened by 0 bases and J by 4 bases, with 9 bases between the two germline ends. Germline assignment: CDR1 SGHRS and CDR2 YFSETQ. This CDR3 region has 14 residues. A note on this clonotype: What it binds is not known.

The 5'RACE method, run with constant-segment primers, produced TCR alpha and TCR beta cDNA libraries (carrying sample barcodes and UMIs). TCRdb re-analysed the 5' RACE reads in MiXCR, keeping a single row per CDR3 protein. The repertoire holds about 340,000 distinct CDR3 sequences, with more than 15% as singletons. The sequence was collected from a man between 18 and 35 years old who had mild COVID-19 (a few samples of this study predate the infection). Cell type and time point are not known. J is TRBJ2-3 and V is TRBV5-1; possible D gene TRBD2, 5 bases. The sequenced sample was PBMCs or a T cell subset sorted from them (not recorded which). Here the CDR3 DNA reads TGCGCCAGCAGCTTGGCCGATAGCGCAGATACGCAGTATTTT. Translating it yields CASSLADSADTQYF.